This T cell receptor beta chain was captured by sequencing in a study of spatial heterogeneity in lung cancer. Overall study context: Beta-chain sequences consistently outnumbered alpha-chain sequences in detection. Regarding the study as a whole: Blood carried ubiquitous expanded tumor TCRs more at resection than follow-up.

MiXCR, run by TCRdb on the 5' RACE reads, gives a single entry per CDR3 protein. This table holds roughly 39,000 distinct CDR3 sequences, 7.5% found once. Germline V lookup: CDR1 SGHVS, CDR2 FQNEAQ. With 8 bases removed from V and 2 bases from J, the gap between germline ends came to 13 bases. The CDR3 has 13 residues. Remarks on this clonotype: Its antigen is not known. A much more abundant neighbour one base away suggests this may be a read error.

Time point meaning: sample taken at primary tumor resection. The sequenced material consisted of unsorted whole RNA from tumor, nontumor lung or frozen PBMC. The sequence was collected from a male donor with early-stage non-small cell lung cancer. This chain uses TRBV7-8 with TRBJ2-7; D possibly corresponds to TRBD1 (6 bases). This specimen was PBMCs, taken at surgery. CDR3 coding DNA: TGTGCCAGCTCCGACAGGTTGGCCTACGAGCAGTACGTC. It yields the protein CASSDRLAYEQYV.